What follows are 6 T cell receptor beta chains derived from one specimen sequenced in a study of T-cell reconstitution after alpha-beta-depleted transplantation in children. Unique molecular identifiers were incorporated during preparation of the TCRbeta library. MiXCR was run by TCRdb on the PCR reads, yielding one entry per CDR3 protein. This table has just over 950,000 distinct CDR3 sequences, 25% to 35% appearing once. The sample consisted of PBMCs, mostly from graft donor cells, taken 360 days after TCRalphabeta/CD19-depleted stem cell transplant. Receptors originate from a boy younger than two who had a stem cell transplant for SCID, so the T cells may come from the graft donor.

J is TRBJ2-7 and V is TRBV4-1, with 12 bases aligning to TRBD2. Per the germline V gene, CDR1 is MGHRA and CDR2 is YSYEKL. There are 16 residues in the CDR3. Losses at the gene ends were 1 base for V and 6 bases for J; bases not matched to a gene: 7. The CDR3 loop is CASSQGGLAGGIEQYF. CDR3 DNA: TGCGCCAGCAGCCAAGGTGGCCTAGCGGGGGGGATCGAGCAGTACTTC.

This chain links TRBV6-5 with TRBJ2-7; D is undetermined. Between the trimmed V and J ends, which lost 0 bases and 6 bases, there was a span of 12 bases. The CDR3 extends over 14 amino acids. CDR1 is MNHEY and CDR2 is SVGAGI in the germline V gene. This CDR3 is CASSYSAHPVEQYV. Here the CDR3 DNA reads TGTGCCAGCAGTTACTCCGCACACCCGGTCGAGCAGTACGTC.

The CDR3 coding sequence is TGTGCCAGCAGTTTGGAGTTGTACACTGAAGCTTTCTTT. It yields the protein CASSLELYTEAFF. The chain joins TRBV12-3 or TRBV12-4 to TRBJ1-1; D not certain. V was pared by 3 bases and J by 3 bases, with 8 bases between. This CDR3 spans 13 amino acids.

This clonotype has more than one count but fewer than ten. The chain combines TRBV7-6 with TRBJ2-5; D ambiguous. Trimming removed 1 base at V and 1 base at J, with 7 bases between. The germline gives CDR1 SGHVS, CDR2 FNYEAQ. The CDR3 totals 14 residues. The DNA of the CDR3 is TGTGCCAGCAGCTTAGGCTGGGCCCAAGAGACCCAGTACTTC. It encodes CASSLGWAQETQYF.

Ten or more counts support this clonotype. The chain couples TRBV10-3 to TRBJ2-7, with TRBD1 identical over 9 bases. The V and J ends lost 4 bases and 3 bases, in that order; junction bases with no gene match: 1. The CDR3 runs to 13 residues. Germline V gene sequence: CDR1 ENHRY, CDR2 SYGVKD. CDR3 sequence: CAISGTGDYEQYF. The CDR3 DNA is TGTGCCATCAGTGGGACAGGGGACTACGAGCAGTACTTC.

Many counts were recorded for this clonotype. The chain employs TRBV12-3 or TRBV12-4 and TRBJ2-5; D may be TRBD1 or TRBD2 (5 bases each). The CDR3 length is 14 residues. Trimming left V 1 base short and J 5 bases short, with 11 bases between. As DNA, the CDR3 is TGTGCCAGCAGTTTAGACGAGGGGAAGGAGACCCAGTACTTC. It translates to CASSLDEGKETQYF.